Listed here is a single T cell receptor beta chain. The sample belongs to a study of OX40 agonist ivuxolimab in advanced cancers. The protocol was immunoSEQ multiplex PCR, while the TCRdb copy is restricted to in-frame clones and leaves out a portion. The profile shows tens of thousands of clones, around nine tenths of them singletons. With 1 base removed from V and 8 bases from J, the gap between germline ends came to 23 bases. The CDR3 is 17 residues long. The germline V gene encodes CDR1 SGHTA and CDR2 FQGNSA. Specimen: CD4+ or CD8+ T cells sorted from blood, collected in a trial of the OX40 agonist ivuxolimab. The chain employs TRBV7-2 and TRBJ1-2, with D tentatively TRBD1 (5 bases). The clonotype comes from an adult with an advanced solid tumor such as melanoma, head and neck, liver or kidney cancer. The CDR3 DNA reads TGTGCCAGCAGCTTAGGGGCTGAAGGGGTTTCACTGGGAGGCTACACCTTC. Amino acid sequence: CASSLGAEGVSLGGYTF.